The T cell receptor (beta chain) described here comes from a study of vaccination and CD4 T cells after COVID-19. Study information: In culture, cells were exposed to overlapping spike peptides from SARS-CoV-2, HCoV-NL63, HCoV-OC43 and HCoV-229E.

Described treatment: roughly 10-day PBMC culture with coronavirus spike peptide pools or control peptides (ViraFEST assay). This clonotype was recorded a few times. Its antigen remains unidentified. CDR3 length: 14 amino acids. Germline V gene data show CDR1 as SEHNR and CDR2 as FQNEAQ (reference sequence). Trimming stripped 3 bases from V and 5 bases from J, with 10 bases between. The Oncomine TCR Beta short-read assay was what sequenced the DNA obtained from cultured CD4+ T cells. TCRdb independently ran MiXCR on the PCR reads; one entry per CDR3 protein. The table records some 8,400 distinct CDR3 sequences, less than 35% of them present only once.

The sequence derives from a human donor with COVID-19. Input material: cultured CD4+ T cells from blood. This chain joins TRBV7-9 and TRBJ1-4; weak D call: TRBD1 (5 bases). CDR3 DNA: TGTGCCAGCAGCTTCGGCAGGGAGAATGAAAAACTGTTTTTT. Amino acids: CASSFGRENEKLFF. Together with reference TRBV7-9 and TRBJ1-4, the CDR3 gives the full variable domain: DTGVSQNPRHKITKRGQNVTFRCDPISEHNRLYWYRQTLGQGPEFLTYFQNEAQLEKSRLLSDRFSAERPKGSFSTLEIQRTEQGDSAMYLCASSFGRENEKLFFGSGTQLSVL.